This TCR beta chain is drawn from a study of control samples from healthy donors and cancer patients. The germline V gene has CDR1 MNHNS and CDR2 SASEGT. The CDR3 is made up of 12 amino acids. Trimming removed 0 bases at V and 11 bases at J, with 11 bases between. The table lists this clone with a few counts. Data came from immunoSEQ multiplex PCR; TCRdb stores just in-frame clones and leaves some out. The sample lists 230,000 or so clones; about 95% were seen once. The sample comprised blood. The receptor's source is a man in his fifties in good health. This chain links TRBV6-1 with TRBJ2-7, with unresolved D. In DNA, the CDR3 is TGTGCCAGCAGTGAAGCGCCTGAATTGAAGTACGTC. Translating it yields CASSEAPELKYV.